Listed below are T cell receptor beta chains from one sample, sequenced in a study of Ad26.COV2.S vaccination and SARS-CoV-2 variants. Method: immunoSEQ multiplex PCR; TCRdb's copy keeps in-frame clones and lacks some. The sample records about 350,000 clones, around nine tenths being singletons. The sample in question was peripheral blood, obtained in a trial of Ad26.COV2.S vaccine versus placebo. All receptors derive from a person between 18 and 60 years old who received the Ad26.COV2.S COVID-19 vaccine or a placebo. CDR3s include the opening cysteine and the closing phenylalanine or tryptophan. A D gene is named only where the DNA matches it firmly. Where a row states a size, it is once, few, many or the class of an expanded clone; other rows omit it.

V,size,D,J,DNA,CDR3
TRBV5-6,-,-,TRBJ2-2,TGTGCCAGCAGTCGAGCCGGAGGCACCGCCGGGGAGCTGTTTTTT,CASSRAGGTAGELFF
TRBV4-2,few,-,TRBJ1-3,TGTGCCAGCAGCCAAGATCAAGGCAGGGGAGATATTGGCACCATATATTTT,CASSQDQGRGDIGTIYF
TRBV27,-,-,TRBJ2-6,TGTGCCAGCAGTTTGTCCGCGAGAGGGGCCAACGTCCTGACTTTC,CASSLSARGANVLTF
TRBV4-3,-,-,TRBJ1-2,TGCGCCAGCAGCCAAGTTCGGAGTAGCTATGGCTACACCTTC,CASSQVRSSYGYTF
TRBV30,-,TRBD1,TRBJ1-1,TGTGCCTGGAGTGTTCAGGACAGGGAAGGATTGGGCACTGAAGCTTTCTTT,CAWSVQDREGLGTEAFF
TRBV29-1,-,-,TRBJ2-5,TGCAGCGTTGTACCTAGAGCCTGGCAAGAGACCCAGTACTTC,CSVVPRAWQETQYF
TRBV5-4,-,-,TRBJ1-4,TGTGCCAGCAGCTTCGGGGGTAATGAAAAACTGTTTTTT,CASSFGGNEKLFF
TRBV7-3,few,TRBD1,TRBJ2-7,TGTGCCAGCAGCTTATTCGAGGGGGCAGACGAGCAGTACTTC,CASSLFEGADEQYF
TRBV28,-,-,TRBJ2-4,TGTGCCAGCAGTTCCCGGGACCCCAACGGAGGCATTCAGTACTTC,CASSSRDPNGGIQYF
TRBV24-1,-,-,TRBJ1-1,TGTGCCACCAGACCCACACCCATACAGGGAGATGGATCCGCCACTGAAGCTTTCTTT,CATRPTPIQGDGSATEAFF
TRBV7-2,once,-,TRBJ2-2,TGTGCCAGCAGCCGGGGGTGGGCCGGGGAGCTGTTTTTT,CASSRGWAGELFF
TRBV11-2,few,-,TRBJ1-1,TGTGCCAGCAGCTTGGGCGGACTCCAGAACACTGAAGCTTTCTTT,CASSLGGLQNTEAFF
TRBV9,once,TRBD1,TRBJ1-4,TGTGCCAGCAGCGTAGGCGGGACAGGGAACGAAAAACTGTTTTTT,CASSVGGTGNEKLFF
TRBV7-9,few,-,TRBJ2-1,TGTGCCAGCAGGTCGACAGGAACCAATGAGCAGTTCTTC,CASRSTGTNEQFF
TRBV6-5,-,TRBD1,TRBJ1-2,TGTGCCAGCAGCCGGACAGGCAGCCGGGACTATGGCTACACCTTC,CASSRTGSRDYGYTF
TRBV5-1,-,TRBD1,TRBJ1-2,TGCGCCAGCAGCTTGGGCCAGGGGGGCTATGGCTACACCTTC,CASSLGQGGYGYTF
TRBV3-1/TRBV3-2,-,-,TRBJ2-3,TGTGCCAGCAGCCAAGGTAGCGCGGGGACGGATACGCAGTATTTT,CASSQGSAGTDTQYF
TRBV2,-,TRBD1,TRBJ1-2,TGTGCCAGCAGGGGACAGGGGGTAGAAGGCTACACCTTC,CASRGQGVEGYTF
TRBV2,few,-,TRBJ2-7,TGTGCCAGCACCCGGACCGGAGGGACCTACGAGCAGTACTTC,CASTRTGGTYEQYF
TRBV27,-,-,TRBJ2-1,TGTGCCAGCAGCCCACTTGGCAATGAGCAGTTCTTC,CASSPLGNEQFF
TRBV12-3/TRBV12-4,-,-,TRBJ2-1,TGTGCCAGCAGTTTAGTTAGCTCCAATGAGCAGTTCTTC,CASSLVSSNEQFF
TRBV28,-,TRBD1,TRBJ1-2,TGTGCCAGCAGTTCCGGGACAGGGGGCGGGAGCTATGGCTACACCTTC,CASSSGTGGGSYGYTF
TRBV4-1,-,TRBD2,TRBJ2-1,TGCGCCAGCAGCCACCTTGGGACTAGCATCGATGAGCAGTTCTTC,CASSHLGTSIDEQFF
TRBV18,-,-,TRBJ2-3,TGTGCCAGCTCACTGCCGGGCCGCACAGATACGCAGTATTTT,CASSLPGRTDTQYF
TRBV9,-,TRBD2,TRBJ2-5,TGTGCCAGCAGCGCGGGACTAGCGGGGGTACAAGAGACCCAGTACTTC,CASSAGLAGVQETQYF
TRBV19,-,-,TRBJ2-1,TGTGCCAGTAGGTCAGGGGAGGACAATGAGCAGTTCTTC,CASRSGEDNEQFF
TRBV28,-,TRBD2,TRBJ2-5,TGTGCCAGCAGTTTACCTAGCGGGGGGCGTAAAGAGACCCAGTACTTC,CASSLPSGGRKETQYF
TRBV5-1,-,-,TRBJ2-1,TGCGCCAGCAGCTTAGGTGGCAGGGATAATGAGCAGTTCTTC,CASSLGGRDNEQFF
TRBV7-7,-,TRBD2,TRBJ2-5,TGTGCTAGCAGTTCGACGGGGGGGCCCAGAGAGACCCAGTACTTC,CASSSTGGPRETQYF
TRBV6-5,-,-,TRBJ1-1,TGTGCCAGCAGTAACAGGGTTCTGGCTATCGATGAAGCTTTCTTT,CASSNRVLAIDEAFF
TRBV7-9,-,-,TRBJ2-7,TGTGCCAGCAGCCCGGACCCCGCCTACGAGCAGTACTTC,CASSPDPAYEQYF
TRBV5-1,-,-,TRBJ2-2,TGCGCCAGCAGCTTCCGGGACACCAACACCGGGGAGCTGTTTTTT,CASSFRDTNTGELFF
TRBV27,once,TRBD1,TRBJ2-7,TGTGCCAGCAGTTTAAACAGGGGGAACTACGAGCAGTACTTC,CASSLNRGNYEQYF
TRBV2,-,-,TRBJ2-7,TGTGCCAGCAGTGAACTGCCAGGGACCTACGAGCAGTACTTC,CASSELPGTYEQYF
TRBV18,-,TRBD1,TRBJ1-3,TGTGCCAGCTCACCACAGACAGGGCAGATTTCCTCTGGAAACACCATATATTTT,CASSPQTGQISSGNTIYF